Reported below is one T cell receptor beta chain. No antigen is known for it. Deletions cut 1 base from V and 5 bases from J, with 6 bases between. The CDR3 loop spans 12 amino acids. Germline values: CDR1 MDHEN, CDR2 SYDVKM. Described treatment: approximately nine-day PBMC culture with coronavirus spike peptide pools or control peptides (ViraFEST assay). The Oncomine TCR Beta short-read assay was what sequenced the DNA obtained from cultured CD4+ T cells. TCRdb re-analysed the PCR reads in MiXCR, keeping a single row per CDR3 protein. The profile covers almost 20,000 distinct CDR3 sequences, with around 55% appearing a single time and 8% to 9.5% taken by the ten largest. These data come from a study of vaccination and CD4 T cells after COVID-19.

The clonotype comes from a human donor who had recovered from COVID-19. Sequenced sample: CD4+ T cells from blood, cultured in vitro. The V gene is TRBV28, the J gene TRBJ2-7; no definite D call. CDR3 coding DNA: TGTGCCAGCAGTTTATCCAGGAACGAGCAGTACTTC. It translates to CASSLSRNEQYF.